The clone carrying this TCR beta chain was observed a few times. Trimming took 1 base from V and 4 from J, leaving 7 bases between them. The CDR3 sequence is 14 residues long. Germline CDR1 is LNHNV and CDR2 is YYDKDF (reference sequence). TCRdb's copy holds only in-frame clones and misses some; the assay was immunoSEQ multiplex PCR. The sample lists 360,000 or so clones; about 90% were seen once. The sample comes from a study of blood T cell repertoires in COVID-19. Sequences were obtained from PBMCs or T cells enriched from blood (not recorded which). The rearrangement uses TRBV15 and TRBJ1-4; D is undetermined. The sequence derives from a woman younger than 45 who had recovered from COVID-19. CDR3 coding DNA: TGTGCCACCAGCAGAGGAGGGAATAATGAAAAACTGTTTTTT. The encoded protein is CATSRGGNNEKLFF.